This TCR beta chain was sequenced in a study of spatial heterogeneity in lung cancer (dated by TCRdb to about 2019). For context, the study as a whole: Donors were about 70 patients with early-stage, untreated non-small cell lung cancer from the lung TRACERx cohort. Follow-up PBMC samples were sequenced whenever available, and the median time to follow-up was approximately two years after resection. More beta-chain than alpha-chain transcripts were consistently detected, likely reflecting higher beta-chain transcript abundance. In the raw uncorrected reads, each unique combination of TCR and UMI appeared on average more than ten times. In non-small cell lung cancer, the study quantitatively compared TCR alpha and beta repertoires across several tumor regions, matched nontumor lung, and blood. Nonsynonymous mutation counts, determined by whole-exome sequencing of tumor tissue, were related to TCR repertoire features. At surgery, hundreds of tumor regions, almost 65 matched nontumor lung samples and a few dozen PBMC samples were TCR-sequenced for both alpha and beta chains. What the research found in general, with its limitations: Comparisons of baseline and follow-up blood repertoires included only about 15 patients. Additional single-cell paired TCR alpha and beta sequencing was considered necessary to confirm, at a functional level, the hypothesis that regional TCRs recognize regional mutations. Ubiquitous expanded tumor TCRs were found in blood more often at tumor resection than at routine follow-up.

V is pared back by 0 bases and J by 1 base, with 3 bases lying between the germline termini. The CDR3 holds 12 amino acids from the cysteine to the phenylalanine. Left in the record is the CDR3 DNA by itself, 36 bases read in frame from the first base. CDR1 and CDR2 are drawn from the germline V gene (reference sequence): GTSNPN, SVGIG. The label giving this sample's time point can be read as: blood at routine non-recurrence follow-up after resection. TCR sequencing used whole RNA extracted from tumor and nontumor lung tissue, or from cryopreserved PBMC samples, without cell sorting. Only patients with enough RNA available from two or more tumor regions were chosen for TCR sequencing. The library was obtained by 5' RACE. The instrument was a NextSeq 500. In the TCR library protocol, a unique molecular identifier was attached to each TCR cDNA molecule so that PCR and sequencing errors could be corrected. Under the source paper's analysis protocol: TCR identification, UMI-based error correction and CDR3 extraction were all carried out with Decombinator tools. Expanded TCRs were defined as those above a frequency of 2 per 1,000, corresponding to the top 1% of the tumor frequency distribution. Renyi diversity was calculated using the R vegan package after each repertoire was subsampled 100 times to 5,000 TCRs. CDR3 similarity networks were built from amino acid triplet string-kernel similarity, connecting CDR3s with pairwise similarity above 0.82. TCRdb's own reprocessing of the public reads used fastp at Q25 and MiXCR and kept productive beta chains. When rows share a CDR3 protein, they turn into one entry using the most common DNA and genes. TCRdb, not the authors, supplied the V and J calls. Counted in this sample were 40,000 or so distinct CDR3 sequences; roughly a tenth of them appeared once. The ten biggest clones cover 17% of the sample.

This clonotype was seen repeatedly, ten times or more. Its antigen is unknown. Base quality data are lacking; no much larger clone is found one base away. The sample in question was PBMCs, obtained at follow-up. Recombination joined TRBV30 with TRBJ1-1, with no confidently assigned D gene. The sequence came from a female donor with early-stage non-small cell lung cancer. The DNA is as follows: TGTGCCTGGAGTGTAGGGAACACTGAAGCTTTCTTT. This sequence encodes CAWSVGNTEAFF.